This is a list of T cell receptor beta chains from one sample in a study of blood T cell repertoires in COVID-19. Only in-frame clones appear in the TCRdb table, and some are missing; sequencing was by immunoSEQ multiplex PCR. The sample carries tens of thousands of clones, about 90% recorded once. Sequencing input: peripheral blood. These TCRs come from a woman aged 80 or older with active COVID-19. Each CDR3 is given with its conserved first and last residue. The D gene is left open where the match is weak. Clone size appears in some rows only: once, few, many, or a class for an expanded clone.

.	TRBJ2-7	TRBV18	.	13	CASSPATAYEQYF	TGTGCCAGCTCACCAGCTACAGCCTACGAGCAGTACTTC
.	TRBJ2-7	TRBV9	TRBD1	14	CASSVTGDSYEQYF	TGTGCCAGCAGCGTGACAGGGGACTCCTACGAGCAGTACTTC
.	TRBJ1-2	TRBV11-2	.	16	CASSTLEAGRNYGYTF	TGTGCCAGCAGCACATTAGAGGCAGGGCGAAACTATGGCTACACCTTC
.	TRBJ2-1	TRBV13	.	16	CASSPPRRDPWHEQFF	TGTGCCAGCAGCCCCCCCCGGAGGGACCCGTGGCATGAGCAGTTCTTC
.	TRBJ1-2	TRBV5-6	.	14	CASSLVSGLGIHTF	TGTGCCAGCAGCTTAGTGTCGGGGTTAGGGATCCACACCTTC
once	TRBJ2-1	TRBV3-1/TRBV3-2	TRBD2	14	CASSQFSGNNEQFF	TGTGCCAGCAGCCAATTTAGCGGGAACAATGAGCAGTTCTTC
.	TRBJ2-7	TRBV5-6	.	12	CASSRRTYEQYF	TGTGCCAGCAGCAGGAGGACCTACGAGCAGTACTTC
once	TRBJ2-7	TRBV24-1	.	14	CATSDLDGQHEQYF	TGTGCCACCAGTGATTTGGACGGACAACACGAGCAGTACTTC
.	TRBJ1-4	TRBV5-6	.	14	CASSSDSENEKLFF	TGTGCCAGCAGCTCGGACAGCGAAAATGAAAAACTGTTTTTT
.	TRBJ1-3	TRBV5-1	TRBD1	17	CASSLGTTGAAGNTIYF	TGCGCCAGCAGCTTGGGGACCACAGGGGCAGCTGGAAACACCATATATTTT